This TCR beta chain derives from a study of tumor-infiltrating lymphocytes in localized non-small cell lung cancer. A word on this clone: Its antigen is still unknown.

Study conclusions and caveats: Compared with uninvolved lung, tumors showed higher T cell infiltration by TCRbeta sequencing.

Produced via immunoSEQ multiplex PCR; TCRdb's table is partial and in-frame only. The data show 9,500 or so clones, 65% to 80% seen once. The material sequenced was uninvolved lung tissue not adjacent to the tumor. The sequence was obtained from a human donor with non-small cell lung cancer.

CDR3 sequence (DNA): TGTGCCAGCAGCGCATCCACTCCGGGACAGCTCTCTGGAAACACCATATATTTT. It specifies CASSASTPGQLSGNTIYF. The V call is TRBV9, the J call TRBJ1-3; 7 nucleotides align to TRBD1. V dropped 3 bases and J dropped 0; count of bases not matched to a gene: 12. Germline V gene data show CDR1 as SGDLS and CDR2 as YYNGEE. This CDR3 comprises 18 residues.